This T cell receptor beta chain was obtained from a study of beta chain features in type 1 diabetes. This clone was detected only a few times. The germline V gene has CDR1 SGHTA and CDR2 FQGNSA. The CDR3 totals 16 residues. Trimming removed 4 bases at V and 2 bases at J, with 15 bases between. What was sequenced were expressed TCRB transcripts, since all of the isolated RNA had been reverse transcribed. Here immunoSEQ multiplex PCR was the method, and the copy in TCRdb shows in-frame clones only, minus some. The sample gives 970,000 or so clones, around a sixth of which show up once; around 0.02% is in the top ten.

The sequenced material came from naive CD4+ T cells from blood. The sequence was collected from a young woman in good health. The V call is TRBV7-2, the J call TRBJ2-1; TRBD1 is a possible D gene (5 bases). CDR3 sequence reads: CASSSRGRATYNEQFF. CDR3 coding DNA: TGTGCCAGCAGCTCTAGGGGTCGGGCTACCTACAATGAGCAGTTCTTC.